This TCR beta chain was sequenced for a study of blood T cell repertoires in COVID-19. Study information: Samples came from the United States, Italy and Spain, spanning acute and convalescent COVID-19. T cells, B-cell-depleted T cells, or PBMCs provided the cDNA or gDNA that served as material.

This CDR3 comprises 15 residues. V dropped 5 bases and J dropped 5; count of bases not matched to a gene: 9. CDR1 and CDR2 (germline): SGHTA, FQGTGA. Per the authors' pipeline: How many nucleated cells were present was estimated from reference gene primer amplification. Generated by immunoSEQ multiplex PCR, the TCRdb table keeps only in-frame clones and is missing some. V and J calls plus clone size are reproduced from that table; the DNA served to infer D and trimming. This table has roughly 120,000 clones, 80% to 90% appearing once. The clonotype was recovered from a woman in her sixties or seventies with acute or convalescent COVID-19. The V and J genes are TRBV7-3 and TRBJ2-5; 9 bases fit TRBD2. Sequencing was done on a sample of peripheral blood. This chain's CDR3 is CASSLEGGGAETQYF. The CDR3 nucleotides read TGTGCCAGCAGCCTCGAGGGCGGGGGGGCTGAGACCCAGTACTTC.